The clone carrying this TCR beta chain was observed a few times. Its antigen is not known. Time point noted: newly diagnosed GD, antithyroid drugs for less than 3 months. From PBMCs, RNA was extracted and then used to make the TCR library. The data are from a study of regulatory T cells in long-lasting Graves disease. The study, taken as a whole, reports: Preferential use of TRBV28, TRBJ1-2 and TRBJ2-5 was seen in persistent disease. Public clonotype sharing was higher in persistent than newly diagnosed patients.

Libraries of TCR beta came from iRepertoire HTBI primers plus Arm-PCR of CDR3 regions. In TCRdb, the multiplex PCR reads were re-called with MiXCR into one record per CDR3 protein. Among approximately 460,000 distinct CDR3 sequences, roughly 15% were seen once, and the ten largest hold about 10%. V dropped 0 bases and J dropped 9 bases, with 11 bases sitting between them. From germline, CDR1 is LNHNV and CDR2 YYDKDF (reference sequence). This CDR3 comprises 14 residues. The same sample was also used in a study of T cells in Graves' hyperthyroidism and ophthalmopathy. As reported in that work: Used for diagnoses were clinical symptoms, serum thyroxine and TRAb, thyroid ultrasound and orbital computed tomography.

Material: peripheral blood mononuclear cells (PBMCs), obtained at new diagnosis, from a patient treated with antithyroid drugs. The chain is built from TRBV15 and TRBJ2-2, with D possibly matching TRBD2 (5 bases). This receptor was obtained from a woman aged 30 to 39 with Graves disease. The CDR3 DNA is TGTGCCACCAGCAGAGATCTGGGCGGGCGGGAGCTGTTTTTT. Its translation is CATSRDLGGRELFF. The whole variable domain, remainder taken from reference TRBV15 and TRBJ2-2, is DAMVIQNPRYQVTQFGKPVTLSCSQTLNHNVMYWYQQKSSQAPKLLFHYYDKDFNNEADTPDNFQSRRPNTSFCFLDIRSPGLGDTAMYLCATSRDLGGRELFFGEGSRLTVL.